The present T cell receptor beta chain was sequenced within a study of blood T cell repertoires in COVID-19 (dated by TCRdb to the early 2020s). Some background on the complete study: Samples from collaborators originated in the United States, Italy and Spain and spanned both the acute and convalescent phases of COVID-19. The material from the prospective study consisted of cDNA or gDNA derived from T cells, B-cell-depleted T cells, or PBMCs. Nearly every sample came with metadata listing a de-identified subject ID, COVID-19 status, age in years and sex. Deeply sampled blood TCRbeta repertoires from subjects exposed to, actively infected with, or recovered from COVID-19 were included in the dataset. Where available, HLA class I and class II types were taken from metadata supplied by the sample provider and were not determined by assay-based typing. The repertoires were made available in a free public database intended to serve as a resource for research on the immune response to SARS-CoV-2. Samples were obtained from the ongoing ImmuneRACE study (first 160 participants) and from approximately 1,200 subjects provided by 6 global collaborators. Broader findings and caveats from the paper: Clinical and demographic metadata were provided uncurated, with the amount varying by source and participant.

The immunoSEQ Assay, a bias-controlled multiplex PCR, was used to amplify TCRbeta CDR3 regions from genomic DNA. In the source study's methods: The number of nucleated cells in each sample was estimated by amplification of reference gene primers within the assay. To quantify the absolute abundance of each unique TCRbeta CDR3 rearrangement, sequence reads were collapsed and filtered. Productive Simpson clonality was computed per sample as the square root of Simpson's diversity index over productive rearrangements. As stored in TCRdb, this immuneACCESS dataset retains in-frame rearrangements with V and J assigned. A fraction of the clones does not appear; measured against another copy, unresolved V genes explain less than half of the discrepancy, and the remainder lacks a known reason. Clone size and V and J calls were adopted from that table, with D and trimming inferred from the DNA. Here the sample has nearly 250,000 clones; roughly 82% occur a single time. The ten largest clones add up to 5% to 6% of the sample.

V is clipped by 6 bases and J by 0 bases, and the sequence between their germline boundaries is 12 bases long. From its cysteine to its phenylalanine, the CDR3 spans 15 amino acids. Solely the CDR3 DNA is kept, with 45 bases framed from the first base. The germline V gene supplies CDR1 MNHEY and CDR2 SVGAGI. Concerning this clone: Its cognate antigen has yet to be identified. Base quality data are lacking; no much larger clone is found one base away.

One collaborating source in Seattle enrolled patients during active infection and followed them longitudinally through the course of disease. Each collaborating institution followed its own protocols to collect whole blood in K2EDTA tubes. Collaborator samples were shipped for TCRbeta analysis as frozen whole blood, isolated PBMCs, or DNA extracted from either sample type. The origin of this receptor is a woman of 80 years or more with COVID-19, enrolled during active disease. The rearranged chain carries TRBV6-5 and TRBJ1-5, with the D gene not confidently named. Sequenced material: peripheral blood. The nucleotide sequence reads as follows: TGTGCCAGCAGCCAGAAAGGAGATAGCAATCAGCCCCAGCATTTT. Its coded protein is CASSQKGDSNQPQHF.